This is a list of T cell receptor beta chains from one sample in a study of blood T cells in healthy people across ages. In TCRdb, the 5' RACE reads were re-called with MiXCR into one record per CDR3 protein. The profile shows around 940,000 distinct CDR3 sequences, just over 50% of them singletons. Material for sequencing was blood. These receptors were collected from a woman between 55 and 75 years old in good health. The conserved cysteine and the conserved F or W are not part of the CDR3 here.

V,J,CDR3
TRBV28,TRBJ2-3,AGSFLRDTDTQY
TRBV6-6,TRBJ1-2,AGRQGKGEGYT
TRBV4-3,TRBJ2-7,ASSQELTGEAYEQY
TRBV28,TRBJ1-2,ASRLGGTGGSGYT
TRBV12-3/TRBV12-4,TRBJ2-7,ASSPSGTSRHEQY
TRBV2,TRBJ2-7,ASKAGTSYEQY
TRBV3-1,TRBJ2-7,ASSRARYEQY
TRBV29-1,TRBJ2-3,SVLLLGTLFAADTQY
TRBV5-1,TRBJ2-7,ASSGNLAYEQY
TRBV7-2,TRBJ1-2,ASSFGVTNYGYT
TRBV20-1,TRBJ2-7,SARPVGEQY
TRBV7-2,TRBJ2-5,ASSPTGLAPETQY